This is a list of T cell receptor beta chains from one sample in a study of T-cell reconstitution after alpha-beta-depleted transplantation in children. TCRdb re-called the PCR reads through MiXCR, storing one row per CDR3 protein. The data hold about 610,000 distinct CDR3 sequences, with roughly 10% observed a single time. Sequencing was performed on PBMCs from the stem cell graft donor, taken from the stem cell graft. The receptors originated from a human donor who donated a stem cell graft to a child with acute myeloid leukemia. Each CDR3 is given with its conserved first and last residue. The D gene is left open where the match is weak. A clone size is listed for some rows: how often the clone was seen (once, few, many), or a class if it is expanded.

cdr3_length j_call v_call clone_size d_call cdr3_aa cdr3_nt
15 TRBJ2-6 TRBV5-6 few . CASSFSYSGANVLTF TGTGCCAGCAGCTTCTCTTACTCTGGGGCCAACGTCCTGACTTTC
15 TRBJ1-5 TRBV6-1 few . CASRLASSDNQPQHF TGTGCCAGCCGACTGGCCTCTAGTGACAATCAGCCCCAGCATTTT
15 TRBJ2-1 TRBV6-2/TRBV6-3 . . CASSYYLSAYNEQFF TGTGCCAGCAGTTACTACCTATCGGCATACAATGAGCAGTTCTTC
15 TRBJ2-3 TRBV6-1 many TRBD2 CASRLLAVSTDTQYF TGTGCCAGCAGGCTACTAGCGGTTAGCACAGATACGCAGTATTTT
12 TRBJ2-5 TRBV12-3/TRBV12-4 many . CASTGVQETQYF TGTGCCAGCACGGGGGTCCAAGAGACCCAGTACTTC
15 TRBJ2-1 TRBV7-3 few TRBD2 CASSDPAGGYNEQFF TGTGCCAGCAGCGACCCGGCGGGGGGATACAATGAGCAGTTCTTC
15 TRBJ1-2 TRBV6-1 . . CASSSIGGATYGYTF TGTGCCAGCAGCTCAATCGGGGGGGCCACCTATGGCTACACCTTC
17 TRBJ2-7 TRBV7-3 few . CASSLTAAQGSSYEQYF TGTGCCAGCAGCTTAACGGCTGCCCAGGGAAGCTCCTACGAGCAGTACTTC
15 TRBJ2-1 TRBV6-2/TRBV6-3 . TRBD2 CASSLLGLAGGRQFF TGTGCCAGCAGTCTCCTAGGACTAGCGGGAGGGAGACAGTTCTTC
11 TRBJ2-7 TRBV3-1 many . CASGRGYEQYF TGTGCCAGCGGGCGGGGCTACGAGCAGTACTTC
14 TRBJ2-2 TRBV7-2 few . CASILLINTGELFF TGTGCCAGCATCTTACTGATCAACACCGGGGAGCTGTTTTTT
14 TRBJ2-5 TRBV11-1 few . CASSPGHQKETQYF TGTGCCAGCAGCCCGGGACACCAAAAGGAGACCCAGTACTTC
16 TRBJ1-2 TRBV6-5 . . CASSYVSAGLNYGYTF TGTGCCAGCAGTTACGTATCGGCAGGGCTTAACTATGGCTACACCTTC
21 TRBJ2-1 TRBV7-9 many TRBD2 CASSLSGTSGSRGSSYNEQFF TGTGCCAGCAGCTTATCAGGGACTAGCGGGAGTAGGGGAAGCTCCTACAATGAGCAGTTCTTC
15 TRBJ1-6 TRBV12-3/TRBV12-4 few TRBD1 CASSSARTGQSPLHF TGTGCCAGCAGTTCCGCTCGGACAGGGCAATCACCCCTCCACTTT
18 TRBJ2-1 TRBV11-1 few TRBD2 CGGTSGNGPRPGRNEQFF TGTGGGGGGACTAGCGGGAATGGGCCGCGCCCGGGGCGAAATGAGCAGTTCTTC
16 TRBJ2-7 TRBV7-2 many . CASSTKSSGRWYEQYF TGTGCCAGCAGCACAAAAAGCTCCGGGAGATGGTACGAGCAGTACTTC
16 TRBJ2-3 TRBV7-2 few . CASSLAGPSSTDTQYF TGTGCCAGCAGCTTAGCGGGGCCCTCTAGCACAGATACGCAGTATTTT
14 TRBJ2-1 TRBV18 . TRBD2 CASSREVAYNEQFF TGTGCCAGCTCGCGGGAGGTGGCCTACAATGAGCAGTTCTTC
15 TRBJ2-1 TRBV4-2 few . CASSQVPGVDNEQFF TGTGCCAGCAGCCAAGTTCCGGGAGTGGACAATGAGCAGTTCTTC